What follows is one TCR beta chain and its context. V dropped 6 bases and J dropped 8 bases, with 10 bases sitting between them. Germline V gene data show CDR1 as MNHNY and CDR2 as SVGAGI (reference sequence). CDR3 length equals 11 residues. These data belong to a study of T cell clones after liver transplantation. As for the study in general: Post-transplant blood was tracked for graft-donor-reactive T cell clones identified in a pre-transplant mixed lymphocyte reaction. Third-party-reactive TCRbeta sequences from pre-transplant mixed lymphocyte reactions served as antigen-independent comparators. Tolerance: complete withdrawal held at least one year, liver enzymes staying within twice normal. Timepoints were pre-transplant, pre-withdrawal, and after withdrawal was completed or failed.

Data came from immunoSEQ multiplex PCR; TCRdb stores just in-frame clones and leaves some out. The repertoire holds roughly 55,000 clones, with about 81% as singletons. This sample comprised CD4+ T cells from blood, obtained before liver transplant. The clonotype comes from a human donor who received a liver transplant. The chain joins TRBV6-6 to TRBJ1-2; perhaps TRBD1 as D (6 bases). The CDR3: CASSARGGYTF. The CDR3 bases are TGTGCCAGCAGCGCCAGGGGAGGCTACACCTTC.